This T cell receptor beta chain was documented in a study of cytomegalovirus exposure and HLA in healthy donors (dated by TCRdb to the late 2010s). A note on the overall study: In an earlier analysis of around 540 of the donors, around 300 Gb of sequence data and about 110 million unique TCR beta sequences from 180 million or so T cells were reported. A separate validation cohort of about 110 different subjects was used in addition to the approximately 700-subject first cohort. Typing coverage differed by locus: A, B, C, DRB1 and DQB1 were typed in about 629-630 donors, DQA1 in 522, DPA1 in 600 to 610, and DPB1 in just under 480. In the later analysis, no new phenotypic data were used to find candidate immune exposures; instead, reliance was placed on TCR beta sequences and their occurrence across donors. Alongside the repertoire data, information on donor age, sex, ethnicity and CMV serostatus was compiled. Every discovery cohort repertoire had been produced on one sequencing platform. Roughly 300 gigabases of sequencing data and approximately 80 million unique TCR sequences were included in an early release covering roughly 600 HLA-typed donors. The study aimed to test whether cataloging public T cell receptors could reveal signatures of past pathogen exposure. Genome-wide SNP genotypes for about 65% of the 666 donors were used in a later genetic analysis, which treated that subset as a discovery cohort. The genetic ancestry cluster associated with self-reported Caucasian donors included 70% to 85% of the roughly 400 genotyped donors. In a later analysis, previously published TCR beta repertoires from about 640 donors were re-analyzed and high-resolution HLA genotyping was added so that TCR occurrence patterns could be studied. Class I and class II HLA loci were covered by the typing at four-digit resolution. Using immunosequencing, the study profiled T cell repertoires from fewer than 700 subjects and related those repertoires to cytomegalovirus serostatus. An earlier analysis of around 540 of the donors applied high-throughput TCR beta sequencing to assess whether each TCR beta V gene segment acted as functional or pseudogenic. High-throughput TCR immunosequencing, statistical association of individual TCRs with disease status, and machine learning were combined to predict cytomegalovirus infection status. Because of strong linkage in the cohort, a handful of DR-DQ haplotypes were treated as single units for association and clustering. Among some 400 genotyped donors of the cohort, an average of around 220,000 unique TCR beta nucleotide sequences was sequenced per donor, of which about 18% were non-productive.

The germline V gene (reference sequence) sets CDR1 to SEHNR and CDR2 to FQNEAQ. Reading from cysteine to phenylalanine, the CDR3 counts 15 amino acids. Only the CDR3 portion is preserved as DNA: 45 bases, with reading frame beginning at the first base. V sheds 5 bases and J sheds 5 bases, leaving 16 bases between their ends. To note about this clone: The clone's antigen remains unknown. The record has no base qualities; no much larger clone is one base away.

General study outcomes and caveats: In vitro tests confirmed that a few of the cytomegalovirus-associated TCR beta chains recognize cytomegalovirus antigens. This cohort had only TCR beta chains sequenced, and the lack of alpha or paired-chain data limited which features could be detected. An association between a missense DCLRE1C variant and V-gene and J-gene trimming of TCR beta chains was found in a later genetic analysis and replicated in an independent cohort. Roughly uniform sequencing depth across donors was assumed in presence/absence analyses, although this assumption may not hold. The only immune exposure information available for the cohort was CMV serostatus. According to a later analysis, parvovirus B19, influenza, CMV and Epstein-Barr virus appeared linked to several top co-occurrence clusters. Broadly in line with IMGT annotations, most TCR beta V segments showed up in productive rearrangements about 87% or about 30% of the time in an earlier analysis of several hundred of the donors. According to the authors, the approach could potentially be generalized to other disease states and immunological phenotypes. Some IMGT-functional V segments, including TRBV6-2 and TRBV6-3, could not be told apart with the 87-base-pair reads, so those segments were excluded. The study listed approximately 160 TCR beta chains as associated with cytomegalovirus. A later analysis found that most CMV-associated TCR beta chains appeared HLA-restricted, with HLA associations seemingly driven largely by CMV exposure. A later genetic analysis reported fewer N-insertions in productive TCRs among donors in an Asian-associated ancestry cluster than the roughly 700-donor mean. A group of highly shared sequence variants was considered likely to be a technical artifact of the sequencing pipeline. Across donors, most TCR sequences were observed very rarely, whereas some public TCRs were present in many individuals. The classifier was reported to diagnose cytomegalovirus status with high specificity and sensitivity in both the original and validation cohorts. Compared with equally common non-associated chains, HLA-associated TCR beta chains in a later analysis were more clonally expanded and had lower generation probabilities. Because HLA typing was missing for some donors at each locus, association tests included only the typed subset. Over 15 rarely observed V segments, including chromosome 9 orphons, were excluded from the earlier analysis of some 590 of the donors because counts were too low. A later analysis found that TCR association rates varied across HLA loci, with DRB1 alleles showing the most associated TCRs and HLA-C alleles the fewest. Strong co-occurrence of HLA alleles, especially DR and DQ, made assigning TCR associations to individual alleles difficult. A later analysis associated 17,000 or so TCR beta sequences with specific HLA alleles at a false discovery rate of 0.05. A further reported finding was that TCR beta sequences accurately predicted the HLA-A and HLA-B alleles for most subjects in the first cohort. Linkage disequilibrium might explain the correlated functional status among segregating V segments, but an unknown experimental factor could not be ruled out.

The cohort comprised some 680 healthy bone marrow donors. All cohort members were sampled while nominally healthy, although unrecorded immune exposures were likely present. The donor was CMV seronegative and belonged to the group of 352 seronegative cohort members. A peripheral blood sample was collected from each donor, and TCR beta sequencing was performed on peripheral blood mononuclear cells. Genomic DNA extraction from the blood cell samples was performed with the Qiagen DNeasy Blood Extraction Kit. The method was the immunoSEQ multiplex PCR assay. The multiplex PCR relied on a mix of 60 forward primers for TCR Vbeta segments and 13 reverse primers for TCR Jbeta segments. Amplification of the CDR3 region of rearranged TCR beta genes was performed with a multiplex PCR assay on genomic DNA. Amplified TCR beta libraries were sequenced as 87-base-pair reads on the Illumina HiSeq System. The study's own analysis went as follows. Across the roughly 670 repertoires, a later analysis counted 80 million or so unique TCR beta chains, approximately 10 million of which were shared by at least two donors. A nearest-neighbor algorithm error-corrected the raw reads and collapsed the reads into unique sequences, merging closely related sequences to remove PCR and sequencing errors. To assign V, D and J gene segments, CDR3 sequences were aligned to IMGT reference sequences. For a sequence to be retained, at least a six-nucleotide match to both a V gene segment and a J gene segment was required. A rearrangement counted as productive if the CDR3 had no stop codons and remained in frame with V and J, and every other rearrangement counted as non-productive. Following IMGT convention, CDR3 was defined as the stretch from the second conserved V-encoded cysteine up to the conserved J-encoded phenylalanine. In an earlier analysis of 587 of the donors, sequences lacking an unambiguous match to a single V gene segment were excluded. An earlier analysis of a few hundred of the donors called V segments functional above 56.7% productive rearrangements and segregating when the between-donor standard deviation exceeded 5%. A statistical classification framework was built to diagnose cytomegalovirus status from the catalog of TCR beta chain sequences. In a later analysis, TCR nucleotide sequences were compared against IMGT/GENE-DB human TR gene sequences so that V and J genes could be assigned. The TCRdist pipeline was used in a later analysis to assign CDR3 sequences and most-parsimonious VDJ recombination scenarios. In a later analysis, every TCR beta chain was defined by the combination of its CDR3 amino acid sequence and its V-gene family, and reads without a unique V-gene family were dropped. A later analysis removed 500 to 650 highly shared, low-generation-probability nucleotide sequences to deal with suspected cross-contamination and a sequencing artifact. For each public chain, a later analysis derived a clonal expansion index from normalized ranks of inferred template counts within each repertoire. In a later analysis, generation probabilities were computed using a VDJ recombination model fitted to out-of-frame rearrangements, and the results were checked against IGoR. In a later analysis, hypergeometric tests were used to score TCR-TCR, TCR-HLA and TCR-CMV co-occurrence, with a repertoire-size bias correction applied to TCR pairs. To estimate false discovery rates, a later analysis permuted the HLA or CMV assignments 20 times. In a later analysis, co-occurring TCRs were grouped using DBSCAN, with TCRdist sequence similarity added in when clustering inside HLA-allele-positive subsets. Repertoires with fewer than 30,000 or more than 120,000 public chains, plus five repertoires with anomalous nucleotide sharing, were excluded from co-occurrence clustering. The source is immuneACCESS, and TCRdb retained only in-frame sequences with V and J called. Part of the clones is not carried over; for the studies checked, unresolved V genes explain less than half of this, and the remainder is unexplained. V and J calls and clone size are as listed in that table; D and trimming were resolved from the DNA. The table for this sample lists approximately 90,000 clones; around 77% of them were counted only once. The ten largest clones represent more than 3% of the sample.

The material sequenced was PBMCs. The chain was built from TRBV7-9 and TRBJ2-1; the D gene is perhaps TRBD1, on 5 matching bases. This receptor was obtained from a man aged 35-49 years in good health and CMV-seronegative. The CDR3 loop reads CASSEGVRNHNEQFF. The sequenced DNA: TGTGCCAGCAGCGAAGGGGTCCGGAACCACAATGAGCAGTTCTTC.